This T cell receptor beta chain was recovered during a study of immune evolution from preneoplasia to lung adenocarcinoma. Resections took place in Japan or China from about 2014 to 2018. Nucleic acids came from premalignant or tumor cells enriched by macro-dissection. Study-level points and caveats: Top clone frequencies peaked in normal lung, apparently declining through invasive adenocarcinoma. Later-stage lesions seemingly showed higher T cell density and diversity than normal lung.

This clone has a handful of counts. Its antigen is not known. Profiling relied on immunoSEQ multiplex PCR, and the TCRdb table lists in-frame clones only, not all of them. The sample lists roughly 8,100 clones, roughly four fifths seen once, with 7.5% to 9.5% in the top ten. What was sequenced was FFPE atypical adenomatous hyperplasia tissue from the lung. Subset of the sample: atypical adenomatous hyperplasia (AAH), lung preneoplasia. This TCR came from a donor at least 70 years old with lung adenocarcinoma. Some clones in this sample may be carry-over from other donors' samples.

In DNA form, the CDR3 reads TGTGCCAGCGAAACAGGGCTCGCAAAGGGTGAAGCTTTCTTT. Protein sequence: CASETGLAKGEAFF. This chain joins TRBV19 and TRBJ1-1, with D possibly TRBD1 on 6 matching bases. V was clipped by 9 bases and J by 7 bases, with 21 bases between them. CDR1 is LNHDA, CDR2 SQIVND, per germline (reference sequence). The length of the CDR3 is 14 residues.